The clone carrying this T cell receptor (beta chain) has more than one count but fewer than ten. The antigen remains undetermined. Expressed TCRB transcripts were sequenced after all isolated RNA was converted to cDNA. The data were produced by immunoSEQ multiplex PCR, yet TCRdb's version contains in-frame clones alone and is incomplete. The sample includes 130,000 or so clones, approximately 10% of them seen just once. These data come from a study of beta chain features in type 1 diabetes. General study points: Type 1 diabetes patients had moderately but significantly shorter TCRB CDR3s in all four CD4+ subsets.

Material for sequencing was central memory CD4+ T cells from blood. This receptor was taken from a man younger than 40 with type 1 diabetes.

The CDR3 here is CASSDTGGRGSAGANVLTF. The DNA of the CDR3 is TGTGCCAGCAGCGATACAGGGGGAAGGGGAAGTGCTGGGGCCAACGTCCTGACTTTC. This rearrangement joins TRBV7-9 to TRBJ2-6; 8 nucleotides agree with TRBD1. Trimming removed 5 bases from V and 2 bases from J; junction bases left unmatched: 14. Germline CDR1 and CDR2: SEHNR and FQNEAQ (reference sequence). The CDR3 runs to 19 residues.